Listed here are 29 T cell receptor beta chains from one sample, sequenced in a study of monozygotic twins with inflammatory bowel disease. TCRdb reanalyzed the 5' RACE reads and collapses them to one entry per CDR3 protein, without DNA. The sample holds 95,000 to 110,000 distinct CDR3 sequences. Sequenced input: blood. The receptors were gathered from a human donor with ulcerative colitis or Crohn's disease, or a healthy co-twin of an affected twin (not recorded which).

The V call is TRBV5-1, the J call TRBJ2-6. CDR3 length: 14 residues. CDR1 is SGHRS, CDR2 YFSETQ, per germline. The CDR3 sequence is CASKSGAGANVLTF. The entire variable domain, with the rest obtained from reference TRBV5-1 and TRBJ2-6, is as follows: KAGVTQTPRYLIKTRGQQVTLSCSPISGHRSVSWYQQTPGQGLQFLFEYFSETQRNKGNFPGRFSGRQFSNSRSEMNVSTLELGDSALYLCASKSGAGANVLTFGAGSRLTVL.

This chain joins TRBV7-2 and TRBJ1-2; with no DNA, the TCRdb D assignment of TRBD1 cannot be verified. Germline CDR1 is SGHTA and CDR2 is FQGNSA. This CDR3 comprises 15 residues. CDR3 loop: CASSSDTQRAYGYTF.

The genes are TRBV23-1 and TRBJ2-1. TRBV23-1 is classed as an ORF, of uncertain function. There are 16 residues in the CDR3. CDR3: CASSQPGTVLYNEQFF.

The chain couples TRBV11-2 to TRBJ2-7; no DNA is available, so the TRBD1 call from TCRdb remains unchecked. The CDR3 runs 14 residues. Germline values: CDR1 SGHAT, CDR2 FQNNGV. The CDR3 region is CASSLADRAYEQYF. Combining the CDR3 with reference TRBV11-2 and TRBJ2-7 gives the whole variable domain EAGVAQSPRYKIIEKRQSVAFWCNPISGHATLYWYQQILGQGPKLLIQFQNNGVVDDSQLPKDRFSAERLKGVDSTLKIQPAKLEDSAVYLCASSLADRAYEQYFGPGTRLTVT.

The chain is built from TRBV7-8 and TRBJ2-4; checking the TCRdb D call of TRBD1 is not possible without DNA. This CDR3 contains 16 residues. Germline CDR1 is SGHVS and CDR2 is FQNEAQ. The CDR3 loop is CASSYKTGLAGLIQYF. Looking up the rest from reference TRBV7-8 and TRBJ2-4 gives the full variable domain: GAGVSQSPRYKVAKRGQDVALRCDPISGHVSLFWYQQALGQGPEFLTYFQNEAQLDKSGLPSDRFFAERPEGSVSTLKIQRTQQEDSAVYLCASSYKTGLAGLIQYFGAGTRLSVL.

The V and J genes are TRBV28 and TRBJ2-1; the D gene TCRdb calls, TRBD1, cannot be checked with no DNA. Germline assignment: CDR1 MDHEN and CDR2 SYDVKM. The CDR3 consists of 12 residues. The CDR3 sequence is CASSLSQGESFF.

This chain links TRBV2 with TRBJ1-2; TCRdb selects TRBD1, and the lack of DNA leaves this call unchecked. The CDR3 runs 15 residues. The germline gives CDR1 SNHLY, CDR2 FYNNEI. The CDR3 is CASTPLGQQGYGYTF.

V usage is TRBV2 and J usage is TRBJ1-5; TCRdb reports TRBD1, a call that lacks DNA to check it against. The CDR3 is 13 residues long. Per the germline V gene, CDR1 is SNHLY and CDR2 is FYNNEI. The CDR3 is CASEQGRNQPQHF.

The J gene is TRBJ1-5, the V gene TRBV24-1; TCRdb lists TRBD1, though no DNA is available to test this call. The germline CDR1 and CDR2 sequences are KGHDR and SFDVKD. This CDR3 has 17 residues. CDR3 loop: CATSDSRRGVSNQPQHF.

Frequency places this clonotype as medium-sized. The genes are TRBV2 and TRBJ2-1. This CDR3 spans 15 amino acids. Per the germline V gene, CDR1 is SNHLY and CDR2 is FYNNEI. CDR3 loop: CASSERVPLGNEQFF.

The chain links TRBV5-1 to TRBJ1-5; absent DNA, TCRdb's TRBD1 call cannot be checked. In germline, CDR1 is SGHRS, CDR2 YFSETQ. The CDR3 has 15 residues. The CDR3 region is CASSPLAGGHQPQHF.

This chain links TRBV5-1 with TRBJ2-3; as DNA is missing, the TRBD2 call by TCRdb cannot be tested. This CDR3 comprises 14 residues. Germline V gene data show CDR1 as SGHRS and CDR2 as YFSETQ. Here the CDR3 reads CASRAAGVADTQYF. The whole variable domain, filled in from reference TRBV5-1 and TRBJ2-3, reads KAGVTQTPRYLIKTRGQQVTLSCSPISGHRSVSWYQQTPGQGLQFLFEYFSETQRNKGNFPGRFSGRQFSNSRSEMNVSTLELGDSALYLCASRAAGVADTQYFGPGTRLTVL.

CDR3 region: CASSLAGKTQETQYF. The chain couples TRBV5-4 to TRBJ2-5. Germline CDR1 reads SGHNT; CDR2 reads YYREEE (reference sequence). The CDR3 has 15 residues.

The rearrangement uses TRBV6-1 and TRBJ2-7; without DNA, the TCRdb call of TRBD1 cannot be checked. The CDR3 runs to 14 residues. Germline V lookup: CDR1 MNHNS, CDR2 SASEGT. Here the CDR3 reads CASSHRDASYEQYF.

The J gene is TRBJ2-7, the V gene TRBV20-1; TCRdb designates TRBD2, a call that cannot be tested without DNA. CDR1 DFQATT and CDR2 SNEGSKA come from the germline V gene (reference sequence). The CDR3 has 15 amino acids. Here the CDR3 reads CSANAPRTSFNEQYF.

The rearrangement links TRBV20-1 to TRBJ2-7; there is no DNA to check the TCRdb D call of TRBD1. Germline V gene data show CDR1 as DFQATT and CDR2 as SNEGSKA (reference sequence). The CDR3 covers 14 residues. The CDR3 loop is CSARLRGPDGEQYF.

The rearrangement links TRBV4-3 to TRBJ2-6. Germline CDR1 and CDR2: LGHNA and YSLEER. This CDR3 region has 15 residues. The CDR3 spells CASSQELTGANVLTF.

This sequence joins TRBV20-1 and TRBJ1-2; TCRdb's assignment of TRBD1 cannot be checked, as there is no DNA. The CDR3 length is 13 residues. Germline lookup yields CDR1 DFQATT and CDR2 SNEGSKA (reference sequence). The CDR3 sequence is CSARDSFRDGYTF.

This sequence joins TRBV5-6 and TRBJ2-1. Germline CDR1 SGHDT, CDR2 YYEEEE. This CDR3 spans 11 amino acids. The CDR3 sequence is CASSSKGEQFF.

The V call is TRBV20-1, the J call TRBJ2-5. CDR1 is DFQATT, CDR2 SNEGSKA, per germline (reference sequence). This CDR3 has 12 amino acids. The CDR3 sequence is CSARDLRETQYF.

The chain carries TRBV5-1 and TRBJ2-1; the TRBD2 assignment by TCRdb is unverifiable without DNA. The CDR3 extends over 15 amino acids. Germline CDR1 is SGHRS and CDR2 is YFSETQ. CDR3: CASSSRLAGGNEQFF.

V usage is TRBV5-5 and J usage is TRBJ2-3; without DNA, the TCRdb call of TRBD1 cannot be checked. Germline V gene data show CDR1 as SGHKS and CDR2 as YYEKEE (reference sequence). This CDR3 spans 15 amino acids. CDR3 sequence reads: CASSLTVGGTDTQYF.

The rearrangement links TRBV20-1 to TRBJ2-3; there is no DNA to check the TCRdb D call of TRBD1. Germline assignment: CDR1 DFQATT and CDR2 SNEGSKA (reference sequence). CDR3 length: 15 residues. CDR3 protein: CSASFEGGLTDTQYF.

V gene TRBV7-9 combines with J gene TRBJ2-7; TCRdb lists TRBD2, though no DNA is available to test this call. CDR1 SEHNR and CDR2 FQNEAQ come from the germline V gene (reference sequence). This CDR3 region has 14 residues. CDR3 loop: CASSLRSGRGEQYF.

The gene calls are TRBV7-3 and TRBJ2-5; TCRdb returns TRBD2, unconfirmable since there is no DNA. Germline CDR1 reads SGHTA; CDR2 reads FQGTGA. This CDR3 spans 15 amino acids. The CDR3 loop is CASSYSSGPQETQYF.

The chain joins TRBV29-1 to TRBJ2-4. The germline CDR1 and CDR2 sequences are SQVTM and ANQGSEA. The CDR3 is 13 residues long. The CDR3 here is CSVAVGKQNIQYF. Based on the CDR3 plus reference TRBV29-1 and TRBJ2-4, the full variable domain is SAVISQKPSRDICQRGTSLTIQCQVDSQVTMMFWYRQQPGQSLTLIATANQGSEATYESGFVIDKFPISRPNLTFSTLTVSNMSPEDSSIYLCSVAVGKQNIQYFGAGTRLSVL.

The V gene is TRBV11-2, the J gene TRBJ2-3; the TCRdb call, TRBD2, lacks DNA for checking. Germline CDR1 and CDR2: SGHAT and FQNNGV. The CDR3 has 15 amino acids. CDR3 protein: CSSSLSLAGLDTQYF.

This sequence joins TRBV20-1 and TRBJ2-1; the TCRdb call, TRBD2, lacks DNA for checking. The CDR3 is made up of 17 amino acids. Germline-derived CDR1 and CDR2 are DFQATT and SNEGSKA (reference sequence). CDR3 sequence reads: CSARVFRRLAGNNEQFF.

J is TRBJ1-2 and V is TRBV13; the TCRdb D gene call, TRBD1, has no DNA to confirm it. The CDR3 has 14 residues. Germline lookup yields CDR1 PRHDT and CDR2 FYEKMQ (reference sequence). The CDR3 loop is CASSTRQGARGYTF.